This is a list of T cell receptor beta chains from one sample in a study of OX40 agonist ivuxolimab in advanced cancers. Profiled with immunoSEQ multiplex PCR; TCRdb holds only in-frame clones, not every one. The sample shows around 26,000 clones, approximately 90% of them seen only once. This specimen was CD4+ or CD8+ T cells sorted from blood, taken in a trial of the OX40 agonist ivuxolimab. The source of these receptors is an adult with an advanced solid tumor such as melanoma, head and neck, liver or kidney cancer. The CDR3 runs from the conserved cysteine through the conserved F or W. Each record gives: clone size, V gene, J gene, D gene, CDR3 length, CDR3 DNA, CDR3 protein. The D gene is left open where the match is weak. Clone size, where shown, is once, few, many, or a class for clones that have expanded.

clone size: NA
V gene: TRBV10-3
J gene: TRBJ2-1
D gene: NA
CDR3 length: 15
CDR3 DNA: TGTGCCATCAGTGAGTCGTATGAGCGGTACAATGAGCAGTTCTTC
CDR3 protein: CAISESYERYNEQFF

clone size: NA
V gene: TRBV7-2
J gene: TRBJ2-1
D gene: TRBD2
CDR3 length: 15
CDR3 DNA: TGTGCCAGCAGCCCCCCTAGCGGGGGGGCCGATGAGCAGTTCTTC
CDR3 protein: CASSPPSGGADEQFF

clone size: NA
V gene: TRBV27
J gene: TRBJ2-1
D gene: TRBD2
CDR3 length: 15
CDR3 DNA: TGTGCCAGCAGTAGGAGTAGCGGGGGGGCTTTTGAGCAGTTCTTC
CDR3 protein: CASSRSSGGAFEQFF

clone size: NA
V gene: TRBV19
J gene: TRBJ2-5
D gene: TRBD2
CDR3 length: 16
CDR3 DNA: TGTGCCAGTAGTCAGTTAGCGGGAGGCCCGCAGGAGACCCAGTACTTC
CDR3 protein: CASSQLAGGPQETQYF

clone size: NA
V gene: TRBV7-9
J gene: TRBJ2-7
D gene: TRBD2
CDR3 length: 16
CDR3 DNA: TGTGCCAGCAGCCCGGGACTAGCGGGGAACTCCTACGAGCAGTACTTC
CDR3 protein: CASSPGLAGNSYEQYF

clone size: once
V gene: TRBV19
J gene: TRBJ1-2
D gene: NA
CDR3 length: 15
CDR3 DNA: TGTGCCAGTAGGACAGTACCGGACCCGAACTATGGCTACACCTTC
CDR3 protein: CASRTVPDPNYGYTF

clone size: NA
V gene: TRBV6-5
J gene: TRBJ2-5
D gene: NA
CDR3 length: 15
CDR3 DNA: TGTGCCAGCAGTTGGGGGACCTCCTCTCAAGAGACCCAGTACTTC
CDR3 protein: CASSWGTSSQETQYF

clone size: NA
V gene: TRBV23-1
J gene: TRBJ2-6
D gene: NA
CDR3 length: 17
CDR3 DNA: TGCGCCAGCAGTGGTATTGGGCAACAAAGTCGGGCCAACGTCCTGACTTTC
CDR3 protein: CASSGIGQQSRANVLTF

clone size: NA
V gene: TRBV7-2
J gene: TRBJ2-3
D gene: NA
CDR3 length: 17
CDR3 DNA: TGTGCCAGCAGCTTAGGTCGGAGGGGTTTTTCCACAGATACGCAGTATTTT
CDR3 protein: CASSLGRRGFSTDTQYF

clone size: once
V gene: TRBV13
J gene: TRBJ2-3
D gene: TRBD2
CDR3 length: 15
CDR3 DNA: TGTGCCAGCAGCCCCATAGCGGGGGCGACAGATACGCAGTATTTT
CDR3 protein: CASSPIAGATDTQYF

clone size: NA
V gene: TRBV4-2
J gene: TRBJ1-4
D gene: NA
CDR3 length: 15
CDR3 DNA: TGTGCCAGCAGCCAAGAAGAGGGCCCGGTACAAAAACTGTTTTTT
CDR3 protein: CASSQEEGPVQKLFF

clone size: NA
V gene: TRBV18
J gene: TRBJ1-5
D gene: NA
CDR3 length: 14
CDR3 DNA: TGTGCCAGCTCGCGTTCAGGGAACAATCAGCCCCAGCATTTT
CDR3 protein: CASSRSGNNQPQHF

clone size: NA
V gene: TRBV5-6
J gene: TRBJ2-3
D gene: TRBD2
CDR3 length: 15
CDR3 DNA: TGTGCCAGCAGCGAAGGGACTAGCGGGTTAGATACGCAGTATTTT
CDR3 protein: CASSEGTSGLDTQYF

clone size: NA
V gene: TRBV7-2
J gene: TRBJ1-3
D gene: NA
CDR3 length: 17
CDR3 DNA: TGTGCCAGCAGCCGAACCCTGACAGGAATCTCTGGAAACACCATATATTTT
CDR3 protein: CASSRTLTGISGNTIYF

clone size: NA
V gene: TRBV7-3
J gene: TRBJ1-1
D gene: NA
CDR3 length: 15
CDR3 DNA: TGTGCCAGCAGCTTCGGGACCGGCCCGGGGACTGAAGCTTTCTTT
CDR3 protein: CASSFGTGPGTEAFF

clone size: NA
V gene: TRBV6-5
J gene: TRBJ2-6
D gene: NA
CDR3 length: 15
CDR3 DNA: TGTGCCAGCAGTTACACAGGCTCTGGGGCCAACGTCCTGACTTTC
CDR3 protein: CASSYTGSGANVLTF

clone size: NA
V gene: TRBV5-1
J gene: TRBJ2-3
D gene: TRBD1
CDR3 length: 16
CDR3 DNA: TGCGCCAGCAGGCCGACAGGGGGCGGTTTCACAGATACGCAGTATTTT
CDR3 protein: CASRPTGGGFTDTQYF

clone size: NA
V gene: TRBV18
J gene: TRBJ1-3
D gene: TRBD1
CDR3 length: 16
CDR3 DNA: TGTGCCAGCTCACGGGGACAGGGGGCCTCTGGAAACACCATATATTTT
CDR3 protein: CASSRGQGASGNTIYF

clone size: NA
V gene: TRBV11-3
J gene: TRBJ2-5
D gene: TRBD2
CDR3 length: 14
CDR3 DNA: TGTGCCAGCAGCCCGGTAGTAGCGGGAGAGACCCAGTACTTC
CDR3 protein: CASSPVVAGETQYF

clone size: NA
V gene: TRBV5-1
J gene: TRBJ2-1
D gene: NA
CDR3 length: 13
CDR3 DNA: TGCGCCAGCGGACGGGGGCAGTACAATGAGCAGTTCTTC
CDR3 protein: CASGRGQYNEQFF

clone size: NA
V gene: TRBV9
J gene: TRBJ1-3
D gene: NA
CDR3 length: 14
CDR3 DNA: TGTGCCAGCAGCGTTGTCGGGGAAGCCAACACCGTATATTTT
CDR3 protein: CASSVVGEANTVYF

clone size: NA
V gene: TRBV6-1
J gene: TRBJ2-1
D gene: TRBD2
CDR3 length: 14
CDR3 DNA: TGTGCCAGCCAGGGACTAGCGGGGATCAATGAGCAGTTCTTC
CDR3 protein: CASQGLAGINEQFF

clone size: NA
V gene: TRBV5-1
J gene: TRBJ2-1
D gene: TRBD2
CDR3 length: 18
CDR3 DNA: TGCGCCAGCAGCTTGATACCGGCGGGGGGGCAAAGCTACAATGAGCAGTTCTTC
CDR3 protein: CASSLIPAGGQSYNEQFF

clone size: NA
V gene: TRBV13
J gene: TRBJ2-1
D gene: NA
CDR3 length: 12
CDR3 DNA: TGTGCCAGCAGCTTCGGGAGCAAACAGCAGTTCTTC
CDR3 protein: CASSFGSKQQFF

clone size: NA
V gene: TRBV19
J gene: TRBJ2-5
D gene: NA
CDR3 length: 13
CDR3 DNA: TGTGCCAGTAGTATGGCTGGGGTGGAGACCCAGTACTTC
CDR3 protein: CASSMAGVETQYF

clone size: NA
V gene: TRBV4-3
J gene: TRBJ2-1
D gene: TRBD2
CDR3 length: 16
CDR3 DNA: TGCGCCAGCAGCCAAGATTCGGGAGGGAACTACAATGAGCAGTTCTTC
CDR3 protein: CASSQDSGGNYNEQFF

clone size: NA
V gene: TRBV10-3
J gene: TRBJ2-5
D gene: TRBD2
CDR3 length: 15
CDR3 DNA: TGTGCCATCAGTGAGCGACTAGCGGGGGCCGAGACCCAGTACTTC
CDR3 protein: CAISERLAGAETQYF

clone size: once
V gene: TRBV7-9
J gene: TRBJ2-1
D gene: NA
CDR3 length: 13
CDR3 DNA: TGTGCCAGCAGCTGGAGACAGGGAGGTGAGCAGTTCTTC
CDR3 protein: CASSWRQGGEQFF

clone size: NA
V gene: TRBV27
J gene: TRBJ2-5
D gene: NA
CDR3 length: 13
CDR3 DNA: TGTGCCAGCAGAAAAGCAGGGGTTGAGACCCAGTACTTC
CDR3 protein: CASRKAGVETQYF

clone size: NA
V gene: TRBV10-2
J gene: TRBJ2-1
D gene: NA
CDR3 length: 10
CDR3 DNA: TGCGCCAGCAGTGAGAATGAGCAGTTCTTC
CDR3 protein: CASSENEQFF

clone size: NA
V gene: TRBV4-2
J gene: TRBJ2-2
D gene: TRBD1
CDR3 length: 15
CDR3 DNA: TGTGCCAGCAGCCCCGGGACAGGGGGTACCGGGGAGCTGTTTTTT
CDR3 protein: CASSPGTGGTGELFF

clone size: NA
V gene: TRBV5-4
J gene: TRBJ2-2
D gene: NA
CDR3 length: 14
CDR3 DNA: TGTGCCAGCAGCTTGAAGGGGACTGTCGGGGAGCTGTTTTTT
CDR3 protein: CASSLKGTVGELFF

clone size: once
V gene: TRBV28
J gene: TRBJ1-1
D gene: TRBD1
CDR3 length: 14
CDR3 DNA: TGTGCCAGCAGTTTCGGGACAGGGCTCACTGAAGCTTTCTTT
CDR3 protein: CASSFGTGLTEAFF

clone size: NA
V gene: TRBV27
J gene: TRBJ2-7
D gene: NA
CDR3 length: 15
CDR3 DNA: TGTGCCAGCAGTTTAAGGGGCGGATCCGCCTACGAGCAGTACTTC
CDR3 protein: CASSLRGGSAYEQYF

clone size: NA
V gene: TRBV7-9
J gene: TRBJ2-7
D gene: TRBD1
CDR3 length: 16
CDR3 DNA: TGTGCCAGCAGCTACTCAGGGGGAAGTAGCTCCTACGAGCAGTACTTC
CDR3 protein: CASSYSGGSSSYEQYF

clone size: NA
V gene: TRBV10-2
J gene: TRBJ1-5
D gene: NA
CDR3 length: 13
CDR3 DNA: TGCGCCAGCAGTGATATAGAGCGAGGGTTCGAGCATTTT
CDR3 protein: CASSDIERGFEHF

clone size: NA
V gene: TRBV5-1
J gene: TRBJ2-1
D gene: NA
CDR3 length: 14
CDR3 DNA: TGCGCCAGCAGCTTGGTCCCTAGAGACAATGAGCAGTTCTTC
CDR3 protein: CASSLVPRDNEQFF

clone size: NA
V gene: TRBV19
J gene: TRBJ1-2
D gene: NA
CDR3 length: 13
CDR3 DNA: TGTGCCAGTAGTATCATGGGGTCCTATGGCTACACCTTC
CDR3 protein: CASSIMGSYGYTF

clone size: NA
V gene: TRBV7-9
J gene: TRBJ2-7
D gene: NA
CDR3 length: 15
CDR3 DNA: TGTGCCAGCAGCTTAGGGGGGATAGGGTCCTACGAGCAGTACTTC
CDR3 protein: CASSLGGIGSYEQYF

clone size: NA
V gene: TRBV14
J gene: TRBJ1-3
D gene: NA
CDR3 length: 13
CDR3 DNA: TGTGCCAGCAGGGGACCAGGGGGAAACACCATATATTTT
CDR3 protein: CASRGPGGNTIYF

clone size: NA
V gene: TRBV19
J gene: TRBJ2-2
D gene: TRBD1
CDR3 length: 16
CDR3 DNA: TGTGCCAGTAGTATGGGACAGGGGGCAAACACCGGGGAGCTGTTTTTT
CDR3 protein: CASSMGQGANTGELFF

clone size: NA
V gene: TRBV7-8
J gene: TRBJ2-3
D gene: NA
CDR3 length: 15
CDR3 DNA: TGTGCCAGCAGTTATACTAGGGGTAGCACAGATACGCAGTATTTT
CDR3 protein: CASSYTRGSTDTQYF

clone size: NA
V gene: TRBV19
J gene: TRBJ1-3
D gene: NA
CDR3 length: 17
CDR3 DNA: TGTGCCAGTAGCCCCCCCGCCGGCCGAAGCTCTGGAAACACCATATATTTT
CDR3 protein: CASSPPAGRSSGNTIYF

clone size: NA
V gene: TRBV19
J gene: TRBJ2-1
D gene: NA
CDR3 length: 16
CDR3 DNA: TGTGCCAGTAGTATAGGGGCAGTGCAATCCTACAATGAGCAGTTCTTC
CDR3 protein: CASSIGAVQSYNEQFF

clone size: NA
V gene: TRBV19
J gene: TRBJ2-5
D gene: TRBD1
CDR3 length: 14
CDR3 DNA: TGTGCCAGTAGTATCACAGGGGGGCAAGAGACCCAGTACTTC
CDR3 protein: CASSITGGQETQYF

clone size: NA
V gene: TRBV6-5
J gene: TRBJ1-4
D gene: NA
CDR3 length: 16
CDR3 DNA: TGTGCCAGCAGTTACTCTGGCCCATCCATTAATGAAAAACTGTTTTTT
CDR3 protein: CASSYSGPSINEKLFF